Sequencing of this T cell receptor beta chain was carried out in a study of T-cell memory formation after mild COVID-19. This CDR3 is built from 16 residues. V lost 0 bases and J 6 bases, leaving 15 bases between the germline ends. The V gene's germline CDR1 is SGHRS and CDR2 YFSETQ. Barcoded TCR alpha and TCR beta cDNA libraries with UMIs came from 5'RACE using constant-segment primers. TCRdb reprocessed the 5' RACE reads via MiXCR and lists one record per CDR3 protein. The table shows 350,000 to 500,000 distinct CDR3 sequences, with around 17% occurring only once. Findings and limits, study-wide: Contracting CD4+ clones were located mainly in CM and EM, and CD8+ clones in EMRA.

As for this clonotype: Antigen unknown.

The material sequenced was PBMCs or a T cell subset sorted from them (not recorded which). This TCR came from a man aged 18 to 29 who had mild COVID-19 (a few samples of this study predate the infection). Cell type and time point are not known. This sequence joins TRBV5-1 and TRBJ2-2, with D perhaps matching TRBD1 (6 bases). DNA for the CDR3: TGCGCCAGCAGCTTGGCCCTGGACAGCCCTTCCGGGGAGCTGTTTTTT. This sequence encodes CASSLALDSPSGELFF.